This T cell receptor (beta chain) is drawn from a study of cytomegalovirus exposure and HLA in healthy donors. Study-level information: From donors who were HLA-typed, an early data release held about 85 million unique TCRs.

The donors, nominally healthy at sampling, likely had unrecorded immune exposures. Amplification used 60 Vbeta primers and 13 Jbeta primers. TCRdb's table, derived via immunoSEQ multiplex PCR, lists solely in-frame clones and lacks some. The table lists about 41,000 clones. V gave up 0 bases and J gave up 4 bases; unmatched junction bases: 15. The CDR3 spans 18 residues. Per germline, CDR1 SGDLS and CDR2 YYNGEE. Material for sequencing was PBMCs. The chain combines TRBV9 with TRBJ1-2; 7 positions match TRBD1. This TCR was sampled from a man aged 30 to 45 in good health and CMV-seronegative. CDR3 nucleotide sequence: TGTGCCAGCAGCGTAGACAAATTTGGACAGGCCGGCATCTATGGCTACACCTTC. It codes for CASSVDKFGQAGIYGYTF. Full variable domain (remainder filled in from reference TRBV9 and TRBJ1-2): DSGVTQTPKHLITATGQRVTLRCSPRSGDLSVYWYQQSLDQGLQFLIQYYNGEERAKGNILERFSAQQFPDLHSELNLSSLELGDSALYFCASSVDKFGQAGIYGYTFGSGTRLTVV.